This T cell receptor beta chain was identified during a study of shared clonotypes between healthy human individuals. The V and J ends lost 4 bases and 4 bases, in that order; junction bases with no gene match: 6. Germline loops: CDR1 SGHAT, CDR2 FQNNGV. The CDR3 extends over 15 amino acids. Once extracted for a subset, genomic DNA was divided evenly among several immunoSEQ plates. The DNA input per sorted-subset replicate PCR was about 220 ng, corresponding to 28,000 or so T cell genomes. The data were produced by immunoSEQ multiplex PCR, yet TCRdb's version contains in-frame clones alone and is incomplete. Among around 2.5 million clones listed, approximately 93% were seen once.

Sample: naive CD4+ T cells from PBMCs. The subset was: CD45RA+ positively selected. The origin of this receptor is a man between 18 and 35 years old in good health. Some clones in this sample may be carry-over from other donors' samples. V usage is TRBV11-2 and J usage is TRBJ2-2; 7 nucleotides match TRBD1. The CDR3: CASSSNNRGTGELFF. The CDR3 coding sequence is TGTGCCAGCAGCTCCAACAACAGGGGCACCGGGGAGCTGTTTTTT.